These 27 T cell receptor beta chains share one sample of origin, sequenced in a study of lymphopenia after photon versus proton radiotherapy. The data were produced by immunoSEQ multiplex PCR, yet TCRdb's version contains in-frame clones alone and is incomplete. The table lists 50,000 to 65,000 clones, around 90% of them singletons. Sequencing was performed on peripheral blood, taken from a patient treated with proton-based radiotherapy. These TCRs come from a man older than 75 with esophageal cancer.

The chain links TRBV7-8 to TRBJ2-3, with TRBD1 matching over 8 bases. With V trimmed by 0 bases and J by 4 bases, 3 bases remained unmatched. The germline V gene encodes CDR1 SGHVS and CDR2 FQNEAQ. The CDR3 runs to 15 residues. The CDR3 loop reads CASSLAAGGPDTQYF. Written as DNA, the CDR3 is TGTGCCAGCAGCTTAGCGGCAGGGGGCCCAGATACGCAGTATTTT.

In this sample, this clone turned up once. This rearrangement joins TRBV7-8 to TRBJ2-3; 10 bases map to TRBD2. Per the germline V gene, CDR1 is SGHVS and CDR2 is FQNEAQ. The CDR3 runs 17 residues. With V trimmed by 0 bases and J by 5 bases, 8 bases remained unmatched. This CDR3 is CASSLAWVAGGGDTQYF. The DNA for the CDR3 is TGTGCCAGCAGCTTAGCGTGGGTAGCGGGGGGCGGAGATACGCAGTATTTT.

The V call is TRBV2, the J call TRBJ2-2, with D hard to call. The germline CDR1 and CDR2 sequences are SNHLY and FYNNEI. The germline V and J ends were trimmed by 2 bases and 0 bases, with 13 bases remaining between them. The CDR3 consists of 17 residues. In nucleotides, the CDR3 is TGTGCCAGCAGTGAAACCTTTTGGGAAACGAACACCGGGGAGCTGTTTTTT. Translating it yields CASSETFWETNTGELFF.

The rearrangement uses TRBV5-1 and TRBJ2-7; no clear D gene. The CDR3 is 14 residues long. Trimming cost V 0 bases and J 2 bases, with 9 bases left between them. CDR1 is SGHRS and CDR2 is YFSETQ in the germline V gene. CDR3 bases: TGCGCCAGCAGCTTGGAGGACGGAGCCTACGAGCAGTACTTC. Its translation: CASSLEDGAYEQYF.

This clone has a single count. The chain uses TRBV6-6 and TRBJ1-1; D gene ambiguous. Germline V gives CDR1 MNHNY, CDR2 SVGAGI (reference sequence). The CDR3 is 14 residues long. V lost 1 base to trimming and J lost 1 base, with 7 bases between them. For the CDR3, the DNA is TGTGCCAGCAGTTACTTGGGAACGAACACTGAAGCTTTCTTT. Its translation is CASSYLGTNTEAFF.

This sequence joins TRBV5-4 and TRBJ2-7, with 8 bases matching TRBD2. Germline V gene data show CDR1 as SGHNT and CDR2 as YYREEE (reference sequence). After removal of 5 bases from V and 0 bases from J, the junction contained 7 bases not matched to a gene. The CDR3 has 15 amino acids. The CDR3 sequence is CASSSTSALSYEQYF. In DNA form, the CDR3 reads TGTGCCAGCAGTTCGACTAGCGCGCTCTCCTACGAGCAGTACTTC. Variable domain in full (rest from reference TRBV5-4 and TRBJ2-7): ETGVTQSPTHLIKTRGQQVTLRCSSQSGHNTVSWYQQALGQGPQFIFQYYREEENGRGNFPPRFSGLQFPNYSSELNVNALELDDSALYLCASSSTSALSYEQYFGPGTRLTVT.

The J gene is TRBJ2-2, the V gene TRBV27; TRBD1 aligns across 10 bases. J was trimmed by 11 bases and V by 5 bases; bases with no gene match: 8. The germline gives CDR1 MNHEY, CDR2 SMNVEV (reference sequence). The CDR3 covers 14 residues. The CDR3 spells CASSPIRTGGELFF. CDR3 sequence (DNA): TGTGCCAGCAGTCCGATACGGACAGGGGGAGAGCTGTTTTTT.

This rearrangement joins TRBV27 to TRBJ1-2, with D unresolved. With 3 bases removed from V and 6 bases from J, the gap between germline ends came to 11 bases. In germline, CDR1 is MNHEY, CDR2 SMNVEV (reference sequence). The CDR3 contains 13 residues. This chain's CDR3 is CASSFNSGDGYTF. In DNA, the CDR3 is TGTGCCAGCAGTTTCAACAGTGGGGATGGCTACACCTTC.

The genes are TRBV4-2 and TRBJ2-7; weak D call: TRBD1 (5 bases). V lost 0 bases to trimming and J lost 4 bases, with 13 bases between them. Germline V gene lookup returns CDR1 LGHNA and CDR2 YNFKEQ. There are 15 residues in the CDR3. The CDR3 loop reads CASSQDWGRIYEQYF. CDR3 DNA sequence: TGTGCCAGCAGCCAAGATTGGGGCAGGATATACGAGCAGTACTTC.

The chain couples TRBV5-1 to TRBJ2-3; tentative D call: TRBD1 (6 bases). This CDR3 contains 15 residues. Deletions cut 4 bases from V and 1 base from J, with 13 bases between. The V gene's germline CDR1 is SGHRS and CDR2 YFSETQ. CDR3: CASSIGTMRTDTQYF. The CDR3 DNA reads TGCGCCAGCAGCATCGGGACAATGCGCACAGATACGCAGTATTTT.

The chain joins TRBV30 to TRBJ2-3, with a possible D match to TRBD1 (5 bases). Germline CDR1 and CDR2: GTSNPN and SVGIG (reference sequence). The CDR3 covers 12 residues. V lost 2 bases to trimming and J lost 6 bases, with 9 bases between them. CDR3 protein: CAWSQGGDTQYF. CDR3 sequence (DNA): TGTGCCTGGAGTCAGGGTGGGGATACGCAGTATTTT.

V is TRBV6-6 and J is TRBJ1-2, with 7 bases aligning to TRBD1. Germline CDR1 reads MNHNY; CDR2 reads SVGAGI (reference sequence). The CDR3 sequence is 13 residues long. Trimming removed 6 bases from V and 3 bases from J; junction bases left unmatched: 4. The CDR3 coding sequence is TGTGCCAGCAGAGACAGGGACTACTATGGCTACACCTTC. Translation gives CASRDRDYYGYTF.

This clone came up a few times. At one end, the junction sequence differs from germline, possibly due to a read error. V and J are TRBV7-7 and TRBJ2-7, with D tentatively TRBD2 (6 bases). There are 15 residues in the CDR3. The germline CDR1 and CDR2 sequences are SSHAT and FNYEAQ (reference sequence). CDR3 region: CASSLGSGESYEQYF. In nucleotides, the CDR3 is TGTGCTAGCAGCTTAGGTTCGGGGGAGTCCTACGAGCAGTACTTC.

V gene TRBV5-6 combines with J gene TRBJ2-2; a possible D gene is TRBD2 (5 bases). Between the trimmed V and J ends, which lost 0 bases and 4 bases, there was a span of 7 bases. This CDR3 region has 14 residues. In germline, CDR1 is SGHDT, CDR2 YYEEEE. The DNA of the CDR3 is TGTGCCAGCAGCTTGGGAGGGATCACCGGGGAGCTGTTTTTT. It translates to CASSLGGITGELFF.

V gene TRBV4-3 combines with J gene TRBJ1-1, with 7 bases aligning to TRBD1. CDR1 and CDR2 (germline): LGHNA, YSLEER. V lost 4 bases to trimming and J lost 4 bases; unmatched junction nucleotides: 6. The CDR3 consists of 14 residues. The CDR3 sequence is CASSPNRGITEAFF. CDR3 sequence (DNA): TGCGCCAGCAGCCCAAACAGGGGTATCACTGAAGCTTTCTTT.

The chain links TRBV10-3 to TRBJ1-6; TRBD1 might be the D (5 bases). Per the germline V gene, CDR1 is ENHRY and CDR2 is SYGVKD. The CDR3 contains 14 residues. Trimming removed 0 bases at V and 6 bases at J, with 6 bases between. As DNA, the CDR3 is TGTGCCATCAGTGAGTCGACAGCTAATTCACCCCTCCACTTT. Translated, it gives CAISESTANSPLHF.

This rearrangement joins TRBV11-2 to TRBJ2-2; no firm D call. Germline CDR1 reads SGHAT; CDR2 reads FQNNGV. The CDR3 has 14 residues. Trimming shortened V by 2 bases and J by 1 base, and 5 bases separated the two germline ends. The CDR3 sequence: CASSLTRNTGELFF. The CDR3 bases are TGTGCCAGCAGCTTAACAAGGAACACCGGGGAGCTGTTTTTT.

The chain uses TRBV19 and TRBJ2-1; possibly TRBD2 for D (6 bases). There are 14 residues in the CDR3. CDR1 is LNHDA and CDR2 is SQIVND in the germline V gene (reference sequence). V dropped 5 bases and J dropped 3 bases, with 11 bases sitting between them. CDR3 coding DNA: TGTGCCAGTAGTCCGGGACTCAACTACAATGAGCAGTTCTTC. Its protein is CASSPGLNYNEQFF.

This rearrangement joins TRBV4-1 to TRBJ2-1; D is undetermined. The CDR3 length is 16 residues. V was trimmed by 1 base and J by 2 bases, leaving 12 bases between them. CDR1 MGHRA and CDR2 YSYEKL come from the germline V gene. In nucleotides, the CDR3 is TGCGCCAGCAGCCAAGGTAGGGCCTTCACCTACAATGAGCAGTTCTTC. Its translation is CASSQGRAFTYNEQFF.

The chain combines TRBV5-1 with TRBJ1-1; D unresolved. Per germline, CDR1 SGHRS and CDR2 YFSETQ. CDR3 size: 13 residues. V dropped 1 base and J dropped 1 base, with 5 bases sitting between them. The CDR3 here is CASSLLGNTEAFF. The CDR3 region has the DNA TGCGCCAGCAGCTTGTTGGGGAACACTGAAGCTTTCTTT.

This chain joins TRBV15 and TRBJ1-6; 9 positions match TRBD1. Trimming cost V 2 bases and J 0 bases; bases outside gene matches: 5. The CDR3 consists of 18 residues. Looked up from germline, CDR1 is LNHNV and CDR2 is YYDKDF (reference sequence). The CDR3 DNA is TGTGCCACCAGCAGAACAGGGGGCCTTAGCTCCTATAATTCACCCCTCCACTTT. This translates into CATSRTGGLSSYNSPLHF.

The genes are TRBV5-8 and TRBJ1-2; D is unclear. Germline loops: CDR1 SGHTS, CDR2 YDEGEE. This CDR3 has 11 residues. V was pared by 5 bases and J by 4 bases, with 6 bases between. The DNA of the CDR3 is TGTGCCAGCAGATGGGTCTATGGCTACACCTTC. Protein sequence: CASRWVYGYTF. Variable domain in full (rest from reference TRBV5-8 and TRBJ1-2): EAGVTQSPTHLIKTRGQQATLRCSPISGHTSVYWYQQALGLGLQFLLWYDEGEERNRGNFPPRFSGRQFPNYSSELNVNALELEDSALYLCASRWVYGYTFGSGTRLTVV.

This chain uses TRBV4-3 with TRBJ2-7; 7 bases line up with TRBD1. CDR1 LGHNA and CDR2 YSLEER come from the germline V gene. This CDR3 contains 18 residues. The trim removed 0 bases at V and 1 base at J, leaving 12 bases unmatched. CDR3 bases: TGCGCCAGCAGCCAAGAGTCAGGGGGAGTTTTCAGTTCCTACGAGCAGTACTTC. Translating it yields CASSQESGGVFSSYEQYF.

The chain recombines TRBV7-9 with TRBJ1-4; 9 nucleotides match TRBD1. This CDR3 spans 13 amino acids. J lost 8 bases, V lost 5 bases, and 3 bases had no gene match. The germline V gene encodes CDR1 SEHNR and CDR2 FQNEAQ (reference sequence). The CDR3 is CASSQDRGEKLFF. As DNA, the CDR3 is TGTGCCAGCAGCCAAGACAGGGGGGAAAAACTGTTTTTT.

This clone appeared once. The chain employs TRBV10-3 and TRBJ2-1, with 12 nucleotides matching TRBD2. Germline V gene sequence: CDR1 ENHRY, CDR2 SYGVKD. CDR3 length: 21 residues. After removal of 0 bases from V and 0 bases from J, the junction contained 12 bases not matched to a gene. The CDR3 coding sequence is TGTGCCATCAGTGAGTCGATCGGGACTAGCGGGTCAACTAGCTCCTACAATGAGCAGTTCTTC. Its protein product is CAISESIGTSGSTSSYNEQFF.

The chain carries TRBV4-2 and TRBJ1-5; TRBD1 is a possible D gene (5 bases). This CDR3 region has 16 residues. CDR1 is LGHNA and CDR2 is YNFKEQ in the germline V gene. V was shortened by 1 base and J by 4 bases, with 14 bases between the two germline ends. Here the CDR3 DNA reads TGTGCCAGCAGCCAAGCTCGTGGGACTTCAAATCAGCCCCAGCATTTT. Its translation is CASSQARGTSNQPQHF.

This sequence joins TRBV6-6 and TRBJ1-4; TRBD1 is a possible D gene (5 bases). This CDR3 comprises 14 residues. Looked up from germline, CDR1 is MNHNY and CDR2 is SVGAGI (reference sequence). The V and J ends lost 8 bases and 6 bases respectively, with 16 bases between them. CDR3 coding DNA: TGTGCCAGCGCATCCCAGGGAGAACATGAAAAACTGTTTTTT. Translation gives CASASQGEHEKLFF.